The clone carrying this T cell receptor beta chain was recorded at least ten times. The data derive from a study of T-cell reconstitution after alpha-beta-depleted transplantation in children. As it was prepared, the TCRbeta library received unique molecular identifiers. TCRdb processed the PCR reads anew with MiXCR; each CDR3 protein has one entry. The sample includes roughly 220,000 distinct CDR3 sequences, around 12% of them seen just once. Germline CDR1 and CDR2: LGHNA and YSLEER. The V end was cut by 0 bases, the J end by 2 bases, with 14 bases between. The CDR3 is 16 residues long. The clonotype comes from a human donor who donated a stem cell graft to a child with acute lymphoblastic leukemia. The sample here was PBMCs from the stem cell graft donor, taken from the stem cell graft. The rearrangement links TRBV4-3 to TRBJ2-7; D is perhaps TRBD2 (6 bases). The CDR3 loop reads CASSQDNPAGTYEQYF. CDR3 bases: TGCGCCAGCAGCCAAGATAATCCAGCGGGTACCTACGAGCAGTACTTC.